Listed here is a single TCR beta chain. The data stem from a study of blood T cell repertoires in COVID-19. Original processing methods: By means of reference gene primer amplification, nucleated cell counts were estimated. Libraries were prepared by immunoSEQ multiplex PCR; TCRdb keeps only in-frame clonotypes and omits some of them. V and J calls plus clone size are reproduced from that table; the DNA served to infer D and trimming. The repertoire holds about 110,000 clones, with around 76% as singletons. Trimming took 3 bases from V and 6 from J, leaving 10 bases between them. The CDR3 sequence is 13 residues long. The V gene's germline CDR1 is WNHNN and CDR2 SYGVQD (reference sequence).

This TCR was sampled from a woman aged 70-85 years with acute or convalescent COVID-19. Material: peripheral blood. The rearrangement links TRBV10-1 to TRBJ2-3; D is uncertain. In DNA form, the CDR3 reads TGCGCCAGCAGTGAAAGCCGAGCTGATACGCAGTATTTT. Translated, it gives CASSESRADTQYF.